The clone carrying this T cell receptor beta chain was seen many times. What it binds is not known. This sample was included in a study of response to subunit inactivated influenza vaccine. TCRdb redid the calling of the RT-PCR reads with MiXCR, one entry per CDR3 protein. The sample lists about 650,000 distinct CDR3 sequences, 15% to 17% occurring once. Broader study findings: T cells newly recruited by each seasonal influenza vaccination are few, the authors suggested.

This receptor was taken from a middle-aged man who received an inactivated influenza vaccine. This material consisted of PBMCs from blood, taken approximately 13 days after vaccination.

CDR3 in DNA: TGTGCCAGCAGTCCCCCGGGACTAGTAGGCTCCGAGCAGTACTTC. This codes for CASSPPGLVGSEQYF. The chain has TRBV27 and TRBJ2-7, with TRBD2 matching over 8 bases. V lost 5 bases and J lost 6; bases outside the gene matches: 12. Per the germline V gene, CDR1 is MNHEY and CDR2 is SMNVEV (reference sequence). CDR3 length: 15 residues.